This TCR beta chain was observed in a study of blood T cell repertoires in COVID-19. V lost 0 bases and J 4 bases, leaving 7 bases between the germline ends. Germline V gives CDR1 SGHTA, CDR2 FQGNSA. The CDR3 has 14 residues. Libraries were prepared by immunoSEQ multiplex PCR; TCRdb keeps only in-frame clonotypes and omits some of them. The sample carries about 210,000 clones, less than 90% recorded once. Material: peripheral blood. The chain recombines TRBV7-2 with TRBJ1-5; D ambiguous. This sequence was found in a man between 40 and 49 years old with acute or convalescent COVID-19. CDR3 coding DNA: TGTGCCAGCAGCTTAGCGCTCGGTAATCAGCCCCAGCATTTT. It specifies CASSLALGNQPQHF.